Listed below are T cell receptor beta chains from one sample, sequenced in a study of cytotoxic CD8 clonotypes in ibrutinib-treated CLL. The repertoire was sequenced with immunoSEQ multiplex PCR; TCRdb's copy has only in-frame clones and lacks some. The sample shows about 68,000 clones, approximately 90% of them seen only once. This specimen consisted of PBMCs, obtained after 12 months of ibrutinib treatment. The receptor set was obtained from a human donor with chronic lymphocytic leukemia. Each CDR3 is given with its conserved first and last residue. A D gene is named only where the DNA matches it firmly. The size field is filled for only some rows; it gives once, few, many or a size class.

>TRBJ1-1|TRBD1|TRBV29-1|-
CSVGQVTTGAFF
TGCAGCGTGGGACAGGTGACCACTGGAGCTTTCTTT
>TRBJ1-1|-|TRBV9|-
CASSVASPSDTEAFF
TGTGCCAGCAGCGTAGCCTCTCCGAGTGACACTGAAGCTTTCTTT
>TRBJ2-1|TRBD1|TRBV5-1|few
CASSLRGGRTGHYNEQFF
TGCGCCAGCAGCTTGCGCGGTGGAAGGACAGGACATTACAATGAGCAGTTCTTC
>TRBJ2-5|TRBD2|TRBV5-4|-
CASSYRTSRGETQYF
TGTGCCAGCAGCTATCGGACTAGTCGGGGGGAGACCCAGTACTTC
>TRBJ1-1|-|TRBV5-1|-
CASSLEQGQEAFF
TGCGCCAGCAGCTTGGAACAGGGTCAGGAAGCTTTCTTT
>TRBJ1-2|TRBD1|TRBV7-9|few
CASSAGQVTVRQGYTF
TGTGCCAGCAGCGCGGGACAGGTCACGGTTCGGCAGGGCTACACCTTC
>TRBJ2-1|-|TRBV7-6|-
CASSPRVLREQGDYNEQFF
TGTGCCAGCAGCCCTAGGGTCCTGCGTGAACAGGGCGACTACAATGAGCAGTTCTTC
>TRBJ2-5|-|TRBV7-7|once
CASSLGNQETQYF
TGTGCTAGCAGCTTAGGCAACCAAGAGACCCAGTACTTC
>TRBJ2-1|-|TRBV10-1|-
CASSESNSYNEQFF
TGCGCCAGCAGTGAGTCTAATTCCTACAATGAGCAGTTCTTC
>TRBJ2-3|-|TRBV2|-
CASSDRLTGRDTQYF
TGTGCCAGCAGTGATCGATTGACTGGTAGAGATACGCAGTATTTT
>TRBJ2-3|TRBD2|TRBV7-2|-
CASSVRGTSGRGRADTQYF
TGTGCCAGCAGCGTCCGTGGGACTAGCGGGAGGGGGAGGGCAGATACGCAGTATTTT
>TRBJ2-6|-|TRBV27|-
CASSKRLGGANVLTF
TGTGCCAGCTCCAAGCGGCTAGGGGGGGCCAACGTCCTGACTTTC
>TRBJ2-2|TRBD2|TRBV5-1|-
CASSLRLAGAAGELFF
TGCGCCAGCAGCCTCCGACTAGCGGGAGCTGCCGGGGAGCTGTTTTTT
>TRBJ1-5|-|TRBV6-1|-
CASSEALGRQPQHF
TGTGCCAGCAGTGAAGCGCTGGGGCGCCAGCCCCAGCATTTT